This T cell receptor (beta chain) was profiled in a study of blood T cell repertoires in COVID-19. As for the study in general: Researchers got acute and convalescent COVID-19 samples from the United States, Italy and Spain.

TCRdb keeps only in-frame clones here, not all; method: immunoSEQ multiplex PCR. The table includes some 100,000 clones, 85% to 95% detected once. The germline gives CDR1 MNHEY, CDR2 SVGAGI. The CDR3 extends over 15 amino acids. Trimming cost V 7 bases and J 8 bases; bases outside gene matches: 13. This TCR derives from a man between 50 and 59 years old with active COVID-19. This sequence joins TRBV6-5 and TRBJ2-2; 7 bases are a match to TRBD1. Sample: peripheral blood. The CDR3 loop is CASTQGQGELGELFF. The CDR3 DNA follows: TGTGCCAGCACCCAGGGGCAGGGGGAGTTGGGGGAGCTGTTTTTT.